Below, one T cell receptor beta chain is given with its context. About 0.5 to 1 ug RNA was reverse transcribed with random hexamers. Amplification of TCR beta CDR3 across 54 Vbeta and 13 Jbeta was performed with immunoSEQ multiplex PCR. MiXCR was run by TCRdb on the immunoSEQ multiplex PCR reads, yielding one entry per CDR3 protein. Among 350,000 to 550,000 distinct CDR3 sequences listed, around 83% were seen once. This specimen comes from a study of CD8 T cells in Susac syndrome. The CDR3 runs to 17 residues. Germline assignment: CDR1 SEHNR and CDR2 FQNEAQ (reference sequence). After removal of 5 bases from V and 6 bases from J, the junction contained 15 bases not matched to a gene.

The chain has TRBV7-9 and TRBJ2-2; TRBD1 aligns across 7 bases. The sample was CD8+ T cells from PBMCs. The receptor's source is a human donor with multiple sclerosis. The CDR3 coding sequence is TGTGCCAGCAGCCAGACTTTCGGACAGGAGAGAGCCGGGGAGCTGTTTTTT. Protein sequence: CASSQTFGQERAGELFF. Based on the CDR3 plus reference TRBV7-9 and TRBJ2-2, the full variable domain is DTGVSQNPRHKITKRGQNVTFRCDPISEHNRLYWYRQTLGQGPEFLTYFQNEAQLEKSRLLSDRFSAERPKGSFSTLEIQRTEQGDSAMYLCASSQTFGQERAGELFFGEGSRLTVL.